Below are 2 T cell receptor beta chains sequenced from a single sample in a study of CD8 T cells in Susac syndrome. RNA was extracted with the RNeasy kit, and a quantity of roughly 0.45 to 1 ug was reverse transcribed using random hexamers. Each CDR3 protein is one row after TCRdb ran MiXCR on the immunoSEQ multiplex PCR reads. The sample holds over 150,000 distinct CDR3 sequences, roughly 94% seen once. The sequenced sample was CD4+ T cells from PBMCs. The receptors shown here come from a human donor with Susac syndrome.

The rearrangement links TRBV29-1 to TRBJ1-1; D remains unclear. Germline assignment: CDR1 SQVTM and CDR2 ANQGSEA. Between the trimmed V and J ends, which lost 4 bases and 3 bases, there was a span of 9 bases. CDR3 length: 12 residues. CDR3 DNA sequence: TGCAGCGTTGCGGGGTTGTACACTGAAGCTTTCTTT. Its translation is CSVAGLYTEAFF. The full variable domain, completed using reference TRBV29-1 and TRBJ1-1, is SAVISQKPSRDICQRGTSLTIQCQVDSQVTMMFWYRQQPGQSLTLIATANQGSEATYESGFVIDKFPISRPNLTFSTLTVSNMSPEDSSIYLCSVAGLYTEAFFGQGTRLTVV.

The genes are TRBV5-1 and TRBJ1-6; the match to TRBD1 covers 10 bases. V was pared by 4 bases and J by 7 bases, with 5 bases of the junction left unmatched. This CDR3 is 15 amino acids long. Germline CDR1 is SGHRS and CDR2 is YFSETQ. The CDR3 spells CASSLGQGQNSPLHF. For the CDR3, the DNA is TGCGCCAGCAGCCTGGGACAGGGGCAAAATTCACCCCTCCACTTT.